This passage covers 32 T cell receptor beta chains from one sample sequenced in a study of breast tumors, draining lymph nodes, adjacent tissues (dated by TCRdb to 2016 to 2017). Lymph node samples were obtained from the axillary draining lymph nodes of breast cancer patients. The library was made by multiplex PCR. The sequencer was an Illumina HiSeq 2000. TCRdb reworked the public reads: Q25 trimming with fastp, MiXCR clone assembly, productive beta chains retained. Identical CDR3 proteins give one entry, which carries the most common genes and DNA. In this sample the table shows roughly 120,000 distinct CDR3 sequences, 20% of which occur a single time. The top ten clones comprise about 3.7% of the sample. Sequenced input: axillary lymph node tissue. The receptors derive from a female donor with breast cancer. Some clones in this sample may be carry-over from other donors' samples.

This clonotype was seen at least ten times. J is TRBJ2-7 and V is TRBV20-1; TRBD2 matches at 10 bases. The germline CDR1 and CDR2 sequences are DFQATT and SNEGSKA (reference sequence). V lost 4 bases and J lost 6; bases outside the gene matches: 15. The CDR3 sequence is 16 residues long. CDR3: CSAKAASGSFPAEQYF. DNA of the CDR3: TGCAGTGCTAAGGCGGCTAGCGGGAGTTTTCCCGCCGAGCAGTACTTC.

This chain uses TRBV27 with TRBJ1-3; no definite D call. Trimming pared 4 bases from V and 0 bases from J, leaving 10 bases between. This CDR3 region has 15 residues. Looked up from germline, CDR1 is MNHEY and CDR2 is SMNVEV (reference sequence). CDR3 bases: TGTGCCAGCAGTTCAGCAGGCCGCTCTGGAAACACCATATATTTT. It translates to CASSSAGRSGNTIYF.

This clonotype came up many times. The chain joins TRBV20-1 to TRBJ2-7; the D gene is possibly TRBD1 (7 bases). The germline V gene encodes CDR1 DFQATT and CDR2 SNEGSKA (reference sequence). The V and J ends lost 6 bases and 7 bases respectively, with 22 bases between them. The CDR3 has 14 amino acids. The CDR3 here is CSATRGARTQEQYF. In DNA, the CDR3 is TGCAGTGCGACCAGGGGGGCGAGGACCCAGGAGCAGTACTTC.

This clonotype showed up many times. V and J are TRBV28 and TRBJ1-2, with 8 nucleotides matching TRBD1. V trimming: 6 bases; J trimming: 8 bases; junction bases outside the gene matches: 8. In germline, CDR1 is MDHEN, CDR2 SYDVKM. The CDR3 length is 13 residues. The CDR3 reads CASRRGTGNGYTF. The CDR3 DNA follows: TGTGCCAGCAGACGGGGGACAGGTAACGGCTACACCTTC.

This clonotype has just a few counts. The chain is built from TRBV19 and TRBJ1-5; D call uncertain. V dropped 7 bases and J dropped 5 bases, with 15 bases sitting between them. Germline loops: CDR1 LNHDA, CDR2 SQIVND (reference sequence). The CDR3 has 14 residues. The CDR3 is CASTEGGSYQPQHF. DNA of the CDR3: TGTGCCAGTACAGAGGGAGGAAGTTATCAGCCCCAGCATTTT.

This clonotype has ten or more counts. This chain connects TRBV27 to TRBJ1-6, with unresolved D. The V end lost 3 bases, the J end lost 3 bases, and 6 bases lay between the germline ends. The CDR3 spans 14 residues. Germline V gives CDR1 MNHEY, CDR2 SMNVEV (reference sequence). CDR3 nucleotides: TGTGCCAGCAGTTTGAGTAGCTATAATTCACCCCTCCACTTT. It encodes CASSLSSYNSPLHF.

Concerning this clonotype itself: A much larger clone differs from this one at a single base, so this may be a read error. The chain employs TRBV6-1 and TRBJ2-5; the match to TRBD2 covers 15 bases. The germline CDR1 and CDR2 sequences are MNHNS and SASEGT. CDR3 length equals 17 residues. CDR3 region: CASSGTGLAGGGEAQYF. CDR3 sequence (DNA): TGTGCCAGCAGTGGAACGGGACTAGCGGGGGGTGGAGAGGCCCAGTACTTC.

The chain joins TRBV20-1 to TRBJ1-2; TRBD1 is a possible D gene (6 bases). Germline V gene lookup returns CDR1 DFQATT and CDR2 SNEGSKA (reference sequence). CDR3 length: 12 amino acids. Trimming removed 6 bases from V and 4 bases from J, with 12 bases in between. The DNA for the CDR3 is TGCAGTGCCGGAGGGGGGGTCTATGGCTACACCTTC. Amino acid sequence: CSAGGGVYGYTF.

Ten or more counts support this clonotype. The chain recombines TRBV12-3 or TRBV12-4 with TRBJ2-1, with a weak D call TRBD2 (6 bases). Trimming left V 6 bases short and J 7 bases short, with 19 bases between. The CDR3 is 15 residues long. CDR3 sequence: CASRPNGGRGNEQFF. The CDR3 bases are TGTGCCAGCAGGCCCAACGGGGGAAGGGGTAATGAGCAGTTCTTC.

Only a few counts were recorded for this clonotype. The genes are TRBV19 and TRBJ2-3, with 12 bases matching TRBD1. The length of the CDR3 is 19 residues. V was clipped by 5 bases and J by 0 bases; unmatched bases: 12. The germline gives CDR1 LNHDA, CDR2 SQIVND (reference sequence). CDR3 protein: CASSRDRGPERPSTDTQYF. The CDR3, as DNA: TGTGCCAGTAGTCGGGACAGGGGGCCTGAAAGACCTAGCACAGATACGCAGTATTTT.

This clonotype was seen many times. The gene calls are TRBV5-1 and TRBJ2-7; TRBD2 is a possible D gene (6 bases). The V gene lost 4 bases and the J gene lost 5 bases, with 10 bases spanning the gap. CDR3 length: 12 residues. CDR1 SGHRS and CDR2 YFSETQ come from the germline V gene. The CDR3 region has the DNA TGCGCCAGCAGCCGGACGGGGGACGAGCAGTACTTC. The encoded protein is CASSRTGDEQYF.

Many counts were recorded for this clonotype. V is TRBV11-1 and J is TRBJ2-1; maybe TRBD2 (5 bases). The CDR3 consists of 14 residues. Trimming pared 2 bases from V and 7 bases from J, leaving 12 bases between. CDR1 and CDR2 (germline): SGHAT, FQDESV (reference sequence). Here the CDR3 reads CASSLLGRMNEQFF. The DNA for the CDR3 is TGTGCCAGCAGCTTACTGGGGAGAATGAATGAGCAGTTCTTC.

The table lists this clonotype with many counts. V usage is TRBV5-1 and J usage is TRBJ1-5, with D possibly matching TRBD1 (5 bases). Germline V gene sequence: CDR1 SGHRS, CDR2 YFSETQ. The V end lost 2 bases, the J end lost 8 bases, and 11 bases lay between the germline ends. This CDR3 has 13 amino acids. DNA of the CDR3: TGCGCCAGCAGCTTTGGGGGTCGGGAGCCCCAGCATTTT. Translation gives CASSFGGREPQHF.

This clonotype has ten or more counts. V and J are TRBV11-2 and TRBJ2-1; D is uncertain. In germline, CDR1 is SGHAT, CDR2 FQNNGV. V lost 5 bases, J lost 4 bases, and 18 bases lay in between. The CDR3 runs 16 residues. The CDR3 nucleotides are TGTGCCAGCAGCCACATTTTAACGGGTCTTTACAATGAGCAGTTCTTC. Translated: CASSHILTGLYNEQFF.

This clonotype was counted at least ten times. The DNA of the CDR3 is TGTGCCAGCAGCTTAGATACGGCAGATACGCAGTATTTT. Translation gives CASSLDTADTQYF. This chain joins TRBV11-2 and TRBJ2-3; D not resolved. The germline CDR1 and CDR2 sequences are SGHAT and FQNNGV. The CDR3 consists of 13 residues. V gave up 0 bases and J gave up 4 bases, with 5 bases separating them.

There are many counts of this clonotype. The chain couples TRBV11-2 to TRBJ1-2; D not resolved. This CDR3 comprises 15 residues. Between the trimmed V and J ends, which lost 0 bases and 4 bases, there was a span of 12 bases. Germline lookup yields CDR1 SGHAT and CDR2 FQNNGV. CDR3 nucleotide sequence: TGTGCCAGCAGCTTAGACCCGGACCCTCGCTATGGCTACACCTTC. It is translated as CASSLDPDPRYGYTF.

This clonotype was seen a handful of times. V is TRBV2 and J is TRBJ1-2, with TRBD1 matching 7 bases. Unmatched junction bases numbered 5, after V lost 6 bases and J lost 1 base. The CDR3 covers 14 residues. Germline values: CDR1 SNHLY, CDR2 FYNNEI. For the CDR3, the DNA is TGTGCCAGCAGGACCGGGACAGTTAACTATGGCTACACCTTC. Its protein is CASRTGTVNYGYTF.

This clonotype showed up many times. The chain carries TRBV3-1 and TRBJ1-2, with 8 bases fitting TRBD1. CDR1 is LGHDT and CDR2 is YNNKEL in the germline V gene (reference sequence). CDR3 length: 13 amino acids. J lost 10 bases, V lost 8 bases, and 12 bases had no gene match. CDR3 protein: CASSRAGGEDYTF. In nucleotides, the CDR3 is TGTGCCAGCTCGAGGGCAGGGGGCGAAGACTACACCTTC.

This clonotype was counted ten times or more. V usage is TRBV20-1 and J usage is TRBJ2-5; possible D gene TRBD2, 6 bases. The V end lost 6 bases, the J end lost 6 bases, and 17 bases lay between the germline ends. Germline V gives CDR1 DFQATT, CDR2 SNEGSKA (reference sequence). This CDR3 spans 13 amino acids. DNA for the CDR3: TGCAGTGCGGGGTGGCTAGCGATGAAGACCCAGTACTTC. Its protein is CSAGWLAMKTQYF.

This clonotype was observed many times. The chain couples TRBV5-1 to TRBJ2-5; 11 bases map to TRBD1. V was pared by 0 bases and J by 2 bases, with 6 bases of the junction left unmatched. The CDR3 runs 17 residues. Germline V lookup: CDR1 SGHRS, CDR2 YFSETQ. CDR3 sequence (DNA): TGCGCCAGCAGCTTGGCGGTAGGGACAGGGGGTCAAGAGACCCAGTACTTC. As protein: CASSLAVGTGGQETQYF. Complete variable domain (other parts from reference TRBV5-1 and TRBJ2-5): KAGVTQTPRYLIKTRGQQVTLSCSPISGHRSVSWYQQTPGQGLQFLFEYFSETQRNKGNFPGRFSGRQFSNSRSEMNVSTLELGDSALYLCASSLAVGTGGQETQYFGPGTRLLVL.

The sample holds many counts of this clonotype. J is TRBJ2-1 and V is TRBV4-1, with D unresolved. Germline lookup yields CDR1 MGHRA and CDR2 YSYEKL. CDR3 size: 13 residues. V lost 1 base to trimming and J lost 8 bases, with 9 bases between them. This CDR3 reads CASSQANSDEQFF. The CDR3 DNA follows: TGCGCCAGCAGCCAAGCCAACTCTGATGAGCAGTTCTTC.

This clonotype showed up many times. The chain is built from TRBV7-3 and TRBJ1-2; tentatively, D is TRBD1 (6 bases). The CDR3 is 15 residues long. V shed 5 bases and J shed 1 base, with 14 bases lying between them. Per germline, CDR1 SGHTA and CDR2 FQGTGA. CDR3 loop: CASSVVGGLNYGYTF. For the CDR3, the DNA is TGTGCCAGCAGCGTTGTGGGGGGGCTTAACTATGGCTACACCTTC. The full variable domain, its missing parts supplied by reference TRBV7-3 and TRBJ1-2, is GAGVSQTPSNKVTEKGKYVELRCDPISGHTALYWYRQSLGQGPEFLIYFQGTGAADDSGLPNDRFFAVRPEGSVSTLKIQRTERGDSAVYLCASSVVGGLNYGYTFGSGTRLTVV.

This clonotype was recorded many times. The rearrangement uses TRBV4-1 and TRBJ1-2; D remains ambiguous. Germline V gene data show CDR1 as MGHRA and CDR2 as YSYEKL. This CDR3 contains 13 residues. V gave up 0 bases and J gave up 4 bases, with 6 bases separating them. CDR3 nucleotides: TGCGCCAGCAGCCAAGAGGGTAGCTATGGCTACACCTTC. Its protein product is CASSQEGSYGYTF.

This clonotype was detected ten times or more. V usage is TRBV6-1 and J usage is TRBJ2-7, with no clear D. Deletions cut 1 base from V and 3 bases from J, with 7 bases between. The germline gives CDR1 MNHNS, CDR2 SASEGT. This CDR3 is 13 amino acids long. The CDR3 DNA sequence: TGTGCCAGCAGTGAAGACAGACGCTACGAGCAGTACTTC. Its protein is CASSEDRRYEQYF.

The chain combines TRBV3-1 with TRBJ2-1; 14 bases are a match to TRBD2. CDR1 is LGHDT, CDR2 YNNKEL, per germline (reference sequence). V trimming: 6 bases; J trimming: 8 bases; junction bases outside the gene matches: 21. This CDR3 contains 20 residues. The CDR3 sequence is CASRQSPGLAGEGGVDEQFF. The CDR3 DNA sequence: TGTGCCAGCAGGCAAAGCCCGGGACTAGCGGGAGAAGGGGGTGTGGATGAGCAGTTCTTC.

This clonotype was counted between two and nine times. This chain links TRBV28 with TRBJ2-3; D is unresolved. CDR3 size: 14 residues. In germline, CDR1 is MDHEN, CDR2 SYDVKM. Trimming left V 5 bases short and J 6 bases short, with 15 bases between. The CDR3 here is CASSLAPGSDTQYF. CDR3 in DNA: TGTGCCAGCAGTCTCGCACCAGGTTCGGATACGCAGTATTTT.

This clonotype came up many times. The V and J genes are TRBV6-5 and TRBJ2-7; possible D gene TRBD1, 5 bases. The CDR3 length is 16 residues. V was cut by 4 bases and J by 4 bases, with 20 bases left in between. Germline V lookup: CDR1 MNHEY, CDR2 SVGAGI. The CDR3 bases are TGTGCCAGCAGTTCCAGCGACCCGACAGTTTTTTACGAGCAGTACTTC. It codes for CASSSSDPTVFYEQYF.

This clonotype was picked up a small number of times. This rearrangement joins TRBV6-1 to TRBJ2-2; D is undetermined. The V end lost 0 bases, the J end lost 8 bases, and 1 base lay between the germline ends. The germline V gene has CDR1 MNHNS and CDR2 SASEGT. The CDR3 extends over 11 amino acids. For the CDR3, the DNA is TGTGCCAGCAGTGAAGCGGGGGAGCTGTTTTTT. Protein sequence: CASSEAGELFF.

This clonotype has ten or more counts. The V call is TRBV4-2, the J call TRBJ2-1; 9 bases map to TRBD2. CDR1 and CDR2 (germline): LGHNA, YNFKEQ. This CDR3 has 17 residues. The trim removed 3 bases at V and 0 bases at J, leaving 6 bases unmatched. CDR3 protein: CASSQTILAGSYNEQFF. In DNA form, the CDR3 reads TGTGCCAGCAGCCAGACCATACTAGCGGGCTCCTACAATGAGCAGTTCTTC.

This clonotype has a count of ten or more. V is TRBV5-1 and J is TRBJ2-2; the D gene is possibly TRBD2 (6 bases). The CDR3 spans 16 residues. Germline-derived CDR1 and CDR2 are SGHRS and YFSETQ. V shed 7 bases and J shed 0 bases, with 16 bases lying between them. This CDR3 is CASQISSVSNTGELFF. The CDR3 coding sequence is TGCGCCAGCCAAATTTCTAGCGTTTCGAACACCGGGGAGCTGTTTTTT.

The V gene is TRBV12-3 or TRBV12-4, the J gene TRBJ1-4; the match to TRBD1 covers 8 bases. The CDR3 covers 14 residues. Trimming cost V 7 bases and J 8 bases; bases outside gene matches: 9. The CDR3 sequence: CASNPTGGGEKLFF. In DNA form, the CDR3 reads TGTGCCAGCAACCCCACAGGGGGGGGGGAAAAACTGTTTTTT.

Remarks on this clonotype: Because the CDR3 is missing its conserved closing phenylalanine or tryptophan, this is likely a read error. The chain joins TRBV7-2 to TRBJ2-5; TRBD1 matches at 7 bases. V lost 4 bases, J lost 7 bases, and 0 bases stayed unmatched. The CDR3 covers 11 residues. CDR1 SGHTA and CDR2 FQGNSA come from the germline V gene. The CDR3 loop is CASSSGGTQYL. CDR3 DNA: TGTGCCAGCAGCTCAGGGGGGACCCAGTACCTC.